The 3 T cell receptor beta chains presented below share a single source sample, sequenced in a study of neoadjuvant anti-PD-1 for oral cavity cancer. The data were produced by immunoSEQ multiplex PCR, yet TCRdb's version contains in-frame clones alone and is incomplete. The sample has around 15,000 clones, about 72% seen once. This specimen was PBMCs, taken before nivolumab (anti-PD-1) treatment. The receptor source for this set is a person aged 40 to 85 with oral cavity squamous cell carcinoma.

V and J are TRBV5-6 and TRBJ1-1, with 7 bases matching TRBD1. The J segment lost 5 bases and the V segment lost 2 bases, leaving 6 bases of the junction unmatched. Germline lookup yields CDR1 SGHDT and CDR2 YYEEEE. The CDR3 is 14 amino acids. CDR3 residues: CASSFVGQATEAFF. CDR3 coding DNA: TGTGCCAGCAGCTTTGTAGGACAGGCAACTGAAGCTTTCTTT.

There are a few counts of this clone. The gene calls are TRBV10-3 and TRBJ2-7, with 7 positions matching TRBD1. The ends lost 7 bases at V and 0 bases at J; junction bases unmatched: 3. Germline CDR1 reads ENHRY; CDR2 reads SYGVKD. This CDR3 has 13 residues. CDR3 sequence: CAITRDSSYEQYF. CDR3 coding DNA: TGTGCCATCACCCGGGACAGCTCCTACGAGCAGTACTTC.

The J gene is TRBJ2-2, the V gene TRBV5-1, with D unresolved. V was trimmed by 0 bases and J by 2 bases, leaving 8 bases between them. CDR1 SGHRS and CDR2 YFSETQ come from the germline V gene. This CDR3 has 15 amino acids. The CDR3 DNA reads as TGCGCCAGCAGCTTGGATGGGGTAAACACCGGGGAGCTGTTTTTT. This sequence encodes CASSLDGVNTGELFF.